A single sample is the source of the 32 T cell receptor beta chains below, sequenced in a study of cytomegalovirus exposure and HLA in healthy donors. Primers: 60 Vbeta forward and 13 Jbeta reverse. Assay: immunoSEQ multiplex PCR; the TCRdb copy retains only in-frame clones and omits some. Of about 170,000 clones listed, about 76% were seen once; the top ten hold about 5.4%. Input material: PBMCs. Receptors were obtained from a woman younger than 35 in good health and CMV-seropositive.

This chain joins TRBV5-8 and TRBJ1-5; 8 nucleotides match TRBD1. Germline V lookup: CDR1 SGHTS, CDR2 YDEGEE. Losses at the gene ends were 5 bases for V and 0 bases for J; bases not matched to a gene: 4. The CDR3 is 15 amino acids. CDR3 sequence: CASSRQGHSNQPQHF. The CDR3 DNA follows: TGTGCCAGCAGTCGACAGGGGCATAGCAATCAGCCCCAGCATTTT.

The rearrangement uses TRBV6-5 and TRBJ1-1; D ambiguous. V was cut by 6 bases and J by 9 bases, with 14 bases left in between. CDR3 size: 12 residues. The germline V gene has CDR1 MNHEY and CDR2 SVGAGI. CDR3 nucleotide sequence: TGTGCCAGCAGATCTCGGGAGGAGCAAGCTTTCTTT. It is translated as CASRSREEQAFF.

The chain carries TRBV20-1 and TRBJ1-1; D is ambiguous. V dropped 0 bases and J dropped 7 bases, with 6 bases sitting between them. The CDR3 contains 11 residues. Germline V gene sequence: CDR1 DFQATT, CDR2 SNEGSKA (reference sequence). The CDR3 nucleotides are TGCAGTGCTAGAGATCGGGGTGAAGCTTTCTTT. It yields the protein CSARDRGEAFF.

Comments on this clone: One end of the junction varies from germline; a read error may be responsible. J is TRBJ1-1 and V is TRBV7-7, with unresolved D. Germline V gene sequence: CDR1 SSHAT, CDR2 FNYEAQ (reference sequence). This CDR3 is built from 13 residues. In nucleotides, the CDR3 is TGTGCTAGCAGCCCGGTCACGAACACTGAAGCTTTCTTT. Residues: CASSPVTNTEAFF.

The CDR3 sequence is CASSRGGASGYGYTF. In DNA, the CDR3 is TGTGCCAGCAGCCGGGGGGGTGCTAGCGGCTATGGCTACACCTTC. This sequence joins TRBV4-2 and TRBJ1-2, with D tentatively TRBD1 (5 bases). The germline V and J ends were trimmed by 4 bases and 4 bases, with 16 bases remaining between them. This CDR3 is built from 15 residues. The germline gives CDR1 LGHNA, CDR2 YNFKEQ.

The chain combines TRBV7-3 with TRBJ2-1; a possible D gene is TRBD2 (5 bases). This CDR3 has 15 residues. Germline V gene data show CDR1 as SGHTA and CDR2 as FQGTGA. V lost 8 bases to trimming and J lost 4 bases, with 18 bases between them. CDR3 DNA: TGTGCCAGCCCCCGGGGAAAGTTAACTTACAATGAGCAGTTCTTC. Protein product: CASPRGKLTYNEQFF.

This clone was observed once. The chain has TRBV6-6 and TRBJ1-1, with TRBD1 identical over 8 bases. The CDR3 sequence is 15 residues long. V lost 1 base and J lost 6; bases outside the gene matches: 7. Per germline, CDR1 MNHNY and CDR2 SVGAGI (reference sequence). DNA for the CDR3: TGTGCCAGCAGTTACTTTTCGGACAGGGAGCCTGAAGCTTTCTTT. Protein: CASSYFSDREPEAFF.

V gene TRBV28 combines with J gene TRBJ1-3; D gene ambiguous. The CDR3 contains 13 residues. Germline-derived CDR1 and CDR2 are MDHEN and SYDVKM. With 10 bases removed from V and 0 bases from J, the gap between germline ends came to 10 bases. CDR3 DNA sequence: TGTGCCATTTCTACAGTCTCTGGAAACACCATATATTTT. Translating gives CAISTVSGNTIYF.

CDR3 protein: CASSSRTGTYGYTF. DNA for the CDR3: TGTGCCAGCAGTTCTAGGACAGGGACCTATGGCTACACCTTC. The V and J genes are TRBV28 and TRBJ1-2, with 8 positions matching TRBD1. The germline CDR1 and CDR2 sequences are MDHEN and SYDVKM. CDR3 length: 14 amino acids. V lost 4 bases and J lost 4; bases outside the gene matches: 5.

J is TRBJ2-5 and V is TRBV19, with 10 bases fitting TRBD1. This CDR3 region has 14 residues. V lost 6 bases, J lost 5 bases, and 6 bases stayed unmatched. Per germline, CDR1 LNHDA and CDR2 SQIVND (reference sequence). Here the CDR3 reads CASRMTGGAETQYF. CDR3 nucleotide sequence: TGTGCCAGTAGGATGACAGGGGGCGCGGAGACCCAGTACTTC.

This clone was seen more than once but under ten times. The chain employs TRBV5-4 and TRBJ2-4; 11 nucleotides line up with TRBD2. Germline CDR1 SGHNT, CDR2 YYREEE (reference sequence). J gave up 0 bases and V 3 bases, and 8 bases lay outside the gene matches. The CDR3 is 18 residues long. CDR3 DNA: TGTGCCAGCAGCTCCTACCGACTAGCGGGGCTAGCCAAAAACATTCAGTACTTC. As protein: CASSSYRLAGLAKNIQYF.

The chain recombines TRBV4-2 with TRBJ2-7; 16 nucleotides line up with TRBD2. The CDR3 has 18 amino acids. Germline V lookup: CDR1 LGHNA, CDR2 YNFKEQ. Losses at the gene ends were 1 base for V and 2 bases for J; bases not matched to a gene: 5. CDR3 sequence reads: CASSQGGLAGGHAYEQYF. DNA for the CDR3: TGTGCCAGCAGCCAAGGGGGACTAGCGGGGGGGCACGCCTACGAGCAGTACTTC.

The chain links TRBV11-3 to TRBJ2-2, with a weak D call TRBD2 (6 bases). Germline loops: CDR1 SGHNT, CDR2 YENEEA. The CDR3 contains 17 residues. The V and J ends lost 2 bases and 0 bases respectively, with 13 bases between them. The CDR3 DNA reads TGTGCCAGCAGCTTACAATTGGGGGGTCCGAACACCGGGGAGCTGTTTTTT. It translates to CASSLQLGGPNTGELFF.

The J gene is TRBJ2-7, the V gene TRBV7-9; TRBD1 is a possible D gene (5 bases). V shed 1 base and J shed 2 bases, with 6 bases lying between them. CDR3 length: 13 amino acids. Germline lookup yields CDR1 SEHNR and CDR2 FQNEAQ (reference sequence). The CDR3 nucleotides read TGTGCCAGCAGCTTAGTACAGGCCTACGAGCAGTACTTC. Translating gives CASSLVQAYEQYF.

V is TRBV29-1 and J is TRBJ2-5; D not resolved. Trimming shortened V by 0 bases and J by 5 bases, and 4 bases separated the two germline ends. This CDR3 has 11 amino acids. Germline CDR1 and CDR2: SQVTM and ANQGSEA. For the CDR3, the DNA is TGCAGCGTTGAAGATCTGGAGACCCAGTACTTC. As protein: CSVEDLETQYF.

The CDR3 is CANRQGQGTEAFF. CDR3 coding DNA: TGTGCCAACCGACAGGGGCAGGGCACTGAAGCTTTCTTT. The chain links TRBV28 to TRBJ1-1; 8 bases align to TRBD1. This CDR3 has 13 residues. J lost 4 bases, V lost 10 bases, and 8 bases had no gene match. Germline CDR1 and CDR2: MDHEN and SYDVKM.

The rearrangement links TRBV4-3 to TRBJ2-5; possible D gene TRBD2, 7 bases. Trimming removed 2 bases from V and 4 bases from J, with 14 bases in between. The CDR3 runs to 15 residues. Germline lookup yields CDR1 LGHNA and CDR2 YSLEER. CDR3 sequence reads: CASSQSWGGAETQYF. As DNA, the CDR3 is TGCGCCAGCAGCCAAAGTTGGGGGGGGGCAGAGACCCAGTACTTC.

This chain links TRBV4-3 with TRBJ1-3; D unclear. Trimming shortened V by 0 bases and J by 1 base, and 7 bases separated the two germline ends. Per germline, CDR1 LGHNA and CDR2 YSLEER. The CDR3 spans 15 residues. The DNA for the CDR3 is TGCGCCAGCAGCCAAGATACGACATCTGGAAACACCATATATTTT. Its translation: CASSQDTTSGNTIYF.

The CDR3 sequence is CASSILAGGTSYNEQFF. CDR3 bases: TGTGCCAGCAGCATCCTAGCGGGGGGAACCTCCTACAATGAGCAGTTCTTC. The V gene is TRBV13, the J gene TRBJ2-1; 11 positions match TRBD2. V lost 5 bases to trimming and J lost 0 bases; unmatched junction nucleotides: 6. Per germline, CDR1 PRHDT and CDR2 FYEKMQ (reference sequence). CDR3 length: 17 residues.

As regards this clone: Mismatch with germline at one junction end may stem from a read error. This chain uses TRBV7-9 with TRBJ2-1; 9 bases agree with TRBD2. The CDR3 spans 15 residues. CDR1 SEHNR and CDR2 FQNEAQ come from the germline V gene (reference sequence). For the CDR3, the DNA is TGTTCCAGCAGCTTAGGGGGCGGGGGGGTTTATGAGCAGTTCTTC. It translates to CSSSLGGGGVYEQFF.

The rearrangement links TRBV9 to TRBJ1-1; TRBD1 is a possible D gene (6 bases). Germline V CDR1 and CDR2: SGDLS, YYNGEE. The CDR3 is 14 residues long. The V gene lost 0 bases and the J gene lost 1 base, with 7 bases spanning the gap. The CDR3: CASSVGTENTEAFF. CDR3 nucleotides: TGTGCCAGCAGCGTAGGGACAGAGAACACTGAAGCTTTCTTT. The entire variable domain, with the rest obtained from reference TRBV9 and TRBJ1-1, is as follows: DSGVTQTPKHLITATGQRVTLRCSPRSGDLSVYWYQQSLDQGLQFLIQYYNGEERAKGNILERFSAQQFPDLHSELNLSSLELGDSALYFCASSVGTENTEAFFGQGTRLTVV.

The J gene is TRBJ1-5, the V gene TRBV27; D gene unclear. V dropped 4 bases and J dropped 2 bases, with 9 bases sitting between them. The CDR3 totals 14 residues. CDR1 is MNHEY, CDR2 SMNVEV, per germline (reference sequence). The CDR3 reads CASSYGKGNQPQHF. The CDR3 DNA is TGTGCCAGCAGTTACGGGAAAGGCAATCAGCCCCAGCATTTT.

The chain links TRBV13 to TRBJ1-2; D gene ambiguous. V shed 4 bases and J shed 5 bases, with 17 bases lying between them. Germline lookup yields CDR1 PRHDT and CDR2 FYEKMQ (reference sequence). CDR3 size: 15 residues. CDR3 in DNA: TGTGCCAGCAGCTCATCAGACATTACTCTGTATGGCTACACCTTC. It translates to CASSSSDITLYGYTF.

The rearrangement uses TRBV5-4 and TRBJ1-2; a weak D match, TRBD1 (5 bases). The germline V and J ends were trimmed by 3 bases and 13 bases, with 16 bases remaining between them. CDR1 SGHNT and CDR2 YYREEE come from the germline V gene (reference sequence). CDR3 length: 12 amino acids. The CDR3 sequence: CASSSGSMVLTF. CDR3 nucleotide sequence: TGTGCCAGCAGCTCAGGGTCTATGGTTCTCACCTTC.

There are a few counts of this clone. The V gene is TRBV6-5, the J gene TRBJ1-5; 8 positions match TRBD1. CDR3 length: 14 residues. J gave up 4 bases and V 7 bases, and 6 bases lay outside the gene matches. Germline CDR1 MNHEY, CDR2 SVGAGI. The CDR3 bases are TGTGCCAGCATGGACAGGGCAGGGAATCAGCCCCAGCATTTT. Amino acid sequence: CASMDRAGNQPQHF.

The CDR3 DNA reads TGTGCCAGCAGCCACGCTAGCGGGGCCGACAATGAGCAGTTCTTC. Translated, it gives CASSHASGADNEQFF. This chain connects TRBV4-2 to TRBJ2-1; 9 positions match TRBD2. Per the germline V gene, CDR1 is LGHNA and CDR2 is YNFKEQ. The CDR3 runs to 15 residues. The ends lost 3 bases at V and 5 bases at J; junction bases unmatched: 5.

This clone was recorded a few times. This chain joins TRBV5-4 and TRBJ2-3, with D hard to call. From germline, CDR1 is SGHNT and CDR2 YYREEE (reference sequence). Trimming took off 2 bases at V and 2 bases at J, with 9 bases between the two ends. CDR3 length: 14 residues. The CDR3 bases are TGTGCCAGCAGCTTTGTAGGAGTCACAGATACGCAGTATTTT. It codes for CASSFVGVTDTQYF.

V usage is TRBV7-6 and J usage is TRBJ1-6, with a weak D call TRBD1 (6 bases). Trimming removed 4 bases at V and 14 bases at J, with 18 bases between. Germline CDR1 reads SGHVS; CDR2 reads FNYEAQ. The CDR3 loop spans 14 amino acids. The CDR3 DNA reads TGTGCCAGCAGCTCGCTGGGGGCGGAGACCTCCCTCCACTTT. Its protein product is CASSSLGAETSLHF.

V is TRBV11-1 and J is TRBJ2-7; 10 bases match TRBD1. With V trimmed by 5 bases and J by 8 bases, 6 bases remained unmatched. Germline CDR1 SGHAT, CDR2 FQDESV (reference sequence). CDR3 length: 13 residues. CDR3 coding DNA: TGTGCCAGCAGCCCCGGGACAGGGGTAAAGCAGTACTTC. Protein sequence: CASSPGTGVKQYF.

On this clone: Distinct nucleotide sequences in the sample also encode this CDR3. V is TRBV2 and J is TRBJ1-1; perhaps TRBD1 as D (6 bases). The CDR3 runs to 14 residues. V shed 4 bases and J shed 0 bases, with 9 bases lying between them. Germline loops: CDR1 SNHLY, CDR2 FYNNEI. The CDR3 spells CASSGQGLNTEAFF. The CDR3 coding sequence is TGTGCCAGCAGTGGGCAGGGGTTGAACACTGAAGCTTTCTTT.

CDR3 DNA: TGTGCCAGCACCCGGGGGGGACTAGGGGATAATGAGCAGTTCTTC. It is translated as CASTRGGLGDNEQFF. The J gene is TRBJ2-1, the V gene TRBV27; 8 bases fit TRBD2. Germline CDR1 MNHEY, CDR2 SMNVEV (reference sequence). The CDR3 length is 15 residues. J lost 7 bases, V lost 7 bases, and 12 bases had no gene match.

The J gene is TRBJ1-1, the V gene TRBV27; possibly TRBD1 for D (6 bases). The ends were cut back, 5 bases at V and 3 bases at J, with 13 bases in the middle. CDR3 length equals 14 residues. Per the germline V gene, CDR1 is MNHEY and CDR2 is SMNVEV (reference sequence). In DNA form, the CDR3 reads TGTGCCAGCAGTGAGGGGGGGATAGACACTGAAGCTTTCTTT. Translating it yields CASSEGGIDTEAFF.